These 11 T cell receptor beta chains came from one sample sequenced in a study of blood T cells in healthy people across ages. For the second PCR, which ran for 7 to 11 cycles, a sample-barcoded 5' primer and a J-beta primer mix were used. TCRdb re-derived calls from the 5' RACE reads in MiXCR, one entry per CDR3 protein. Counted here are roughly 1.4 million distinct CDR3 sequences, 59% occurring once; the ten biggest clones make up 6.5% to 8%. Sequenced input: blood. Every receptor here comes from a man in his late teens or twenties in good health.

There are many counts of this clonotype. DNA for the CDR3: TGTGCCAGCAGACCCGACAGCTACGAGCAGTACTTC. Amino acid sequence: CASRPDSYEQYF. The chain employs TRBV6-5 and TRBJ2-7, with D possibly TRBD1 on 5 matching bases. The CDR3 contains 12 residues. Germline CDR1 MNHEY, CDR2 SVGAGI. Trimming shortened V by 6 bases and J by 3 bases, and 9 bases separated the two germline ends.

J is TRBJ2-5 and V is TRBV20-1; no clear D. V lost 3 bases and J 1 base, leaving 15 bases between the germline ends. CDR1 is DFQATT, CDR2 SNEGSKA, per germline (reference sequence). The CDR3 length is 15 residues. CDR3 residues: CSASPAAEFQETQYF. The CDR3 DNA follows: TGCAGTGCTAGTCCGGCGGCAGAGTTCCAAGAGACCCAGTACTTC.

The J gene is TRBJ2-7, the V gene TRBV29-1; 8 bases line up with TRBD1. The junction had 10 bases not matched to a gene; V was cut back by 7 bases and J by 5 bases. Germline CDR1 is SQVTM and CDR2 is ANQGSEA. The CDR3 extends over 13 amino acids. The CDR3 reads CSARQGLIDEQYF. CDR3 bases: TGCAGCGCCCGACAGGGGCTCATCGACGAGCAGTACTTC.

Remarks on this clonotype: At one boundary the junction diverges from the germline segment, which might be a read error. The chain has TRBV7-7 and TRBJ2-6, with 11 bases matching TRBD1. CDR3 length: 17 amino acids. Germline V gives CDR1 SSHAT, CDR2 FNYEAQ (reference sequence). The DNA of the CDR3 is TGTGCTAGCATCCCGGGACAGGGGGAACCTGGGGCCAACGTCCTGACTTTC. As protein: CASIPGQGEPGANVLTF.

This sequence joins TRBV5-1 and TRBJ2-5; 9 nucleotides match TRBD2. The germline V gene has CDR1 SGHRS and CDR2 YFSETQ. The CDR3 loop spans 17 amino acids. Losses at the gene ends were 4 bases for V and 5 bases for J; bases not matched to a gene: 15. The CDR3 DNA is TGCGCCAGCAGCGGCCTTGGCGGGAGGGTTGTCTCGGAGACCCAGTACTTC. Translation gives CASSGLGGRVVSETQYF.

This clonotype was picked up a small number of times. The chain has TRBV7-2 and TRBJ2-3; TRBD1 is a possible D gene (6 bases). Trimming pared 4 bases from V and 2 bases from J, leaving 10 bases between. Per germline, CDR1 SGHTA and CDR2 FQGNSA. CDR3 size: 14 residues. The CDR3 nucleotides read TGTGCCAGCAGCTCGGACAGCTACACAGATACGCAGTATTTT. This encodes CASSSDSYTDTQYF.

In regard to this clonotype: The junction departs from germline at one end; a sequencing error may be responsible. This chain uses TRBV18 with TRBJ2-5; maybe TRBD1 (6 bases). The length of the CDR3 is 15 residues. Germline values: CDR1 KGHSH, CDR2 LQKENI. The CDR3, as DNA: TGTGCCTGCTCACCAGGGGCACCTAGCAAAGAGACCCAGTACTTC. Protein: CACSPGAPSKETQYF. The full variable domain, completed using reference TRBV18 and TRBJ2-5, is NAGVMQNPRHLVRRRGQEARLRCSPMKGHSHVYWYRQLPEEGLKFMVYLQKENIIDESGMPKERFSAEFPKEGPSILRIQQVVRGDSAAYFCACSPGAPSKETQYFGPGTRLLVL.

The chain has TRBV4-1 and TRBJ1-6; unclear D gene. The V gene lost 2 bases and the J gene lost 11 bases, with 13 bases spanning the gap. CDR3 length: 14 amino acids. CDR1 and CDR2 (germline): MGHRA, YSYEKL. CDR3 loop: CASSQRPAQTPLHF. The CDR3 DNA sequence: TGCGCCAGCAGCCAACGGCCTGCTCAGACACCCCTCCACTTT.

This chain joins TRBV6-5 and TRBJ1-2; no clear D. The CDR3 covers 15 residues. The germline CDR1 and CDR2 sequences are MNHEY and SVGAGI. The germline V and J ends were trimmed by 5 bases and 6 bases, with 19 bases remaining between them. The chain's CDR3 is CASSNPGGQINGYTF. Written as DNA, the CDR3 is TGTGCCAGCAGTAATCCGGGAGGCCAGATAAATGGCTACACCTTC.

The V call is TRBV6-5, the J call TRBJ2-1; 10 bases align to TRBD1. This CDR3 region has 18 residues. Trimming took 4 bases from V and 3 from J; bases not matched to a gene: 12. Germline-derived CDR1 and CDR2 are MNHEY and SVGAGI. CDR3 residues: CASSSYSPGTGVYNEQFF. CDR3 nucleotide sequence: TGTGCCAGCAGTTCATACTCTCCCGGGACAGGGGTCTACAATGAGCAGTTCTTC.

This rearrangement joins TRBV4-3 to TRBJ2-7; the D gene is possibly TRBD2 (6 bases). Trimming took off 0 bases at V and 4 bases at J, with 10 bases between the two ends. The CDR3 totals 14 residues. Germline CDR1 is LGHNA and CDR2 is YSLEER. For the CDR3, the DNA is TGCGCCAGCAGCCAAGAACGGGGGTGGTACGAGCAGTACTTC. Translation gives CASSQERGWYEQYF.